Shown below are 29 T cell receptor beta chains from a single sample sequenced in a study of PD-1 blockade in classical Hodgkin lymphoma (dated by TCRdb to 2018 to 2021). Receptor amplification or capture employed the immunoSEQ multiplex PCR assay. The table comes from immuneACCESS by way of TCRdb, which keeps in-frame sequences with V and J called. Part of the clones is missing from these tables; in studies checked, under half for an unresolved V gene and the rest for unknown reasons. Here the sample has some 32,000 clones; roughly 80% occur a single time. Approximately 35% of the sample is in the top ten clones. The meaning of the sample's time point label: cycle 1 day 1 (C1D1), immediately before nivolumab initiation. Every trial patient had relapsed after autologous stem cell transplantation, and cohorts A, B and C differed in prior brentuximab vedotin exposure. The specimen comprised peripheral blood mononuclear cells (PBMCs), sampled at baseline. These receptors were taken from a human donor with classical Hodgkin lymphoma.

The DNA for the CDR3 is TGCGCCAGCAGCCAAGTGCGGGGGGCCCCCTACGAGCAGTACTTC. Its protein product is CASSQVRGAPYEQYF. The chain combines TRBV4-3 with TRBJ2-7, with 8 nucleotides matching TRBD2. The CDR3 has 15 amino acids. Losses at the gene ends were 1 base for V and 2 bases for J; bases not matched to a gene: 4. The germline V gene encodes CDR1 LGHNA and CDR2 YSLEER.

The CDR3 region is CASSPRQNSVVTEAFF. CDR3 bases: TGCGCCAGCAGCCCTAGACAGAACTCCGTTGTCACTGAAGCTTTCTTT. The V and J genes are TRBV5-1 and TRBJ1-1, with D possibly being TRBD1 (5 bases). The V gene lost 4 bases and the J gene lost 4 bases, with 20 bases spanning the gap. Germline loops: CDR1 SGHRS, CDR2 YFSETQ. This CDR3 contains 16 residues.

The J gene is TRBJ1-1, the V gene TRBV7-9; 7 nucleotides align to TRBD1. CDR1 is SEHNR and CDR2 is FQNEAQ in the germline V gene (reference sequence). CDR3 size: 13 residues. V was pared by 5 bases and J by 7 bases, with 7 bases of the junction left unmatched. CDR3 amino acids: CASSPGTASEAFF. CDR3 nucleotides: TGTGCCAGCAGCCCCGGGACAGCAAGTGAAGCTTTCTTT. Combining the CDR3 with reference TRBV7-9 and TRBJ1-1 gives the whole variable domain DTGVSQNPRHKITKRGQNVTFRCDPISEHNRLYWYRQTLGQGPEFLTYFQNEAQLEKSRLLSDRFSAERPKGSFSTLEIQRTEQGDSAMYLCASSPGTASEAFFGQGTRLTVV.

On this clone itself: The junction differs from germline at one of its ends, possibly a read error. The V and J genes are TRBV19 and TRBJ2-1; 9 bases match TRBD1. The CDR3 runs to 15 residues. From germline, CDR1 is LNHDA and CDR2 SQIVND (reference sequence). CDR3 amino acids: CASSIAGQGYSEQFF. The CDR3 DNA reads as TGTGCCAGTAGTATAGCGGGACAGGGTTACAGTGAGCAGTTCTTC.

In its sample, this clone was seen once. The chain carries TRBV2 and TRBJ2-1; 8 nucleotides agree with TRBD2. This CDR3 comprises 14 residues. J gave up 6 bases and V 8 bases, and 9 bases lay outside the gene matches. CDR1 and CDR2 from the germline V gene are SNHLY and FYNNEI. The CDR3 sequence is CASRGGLSTNEQFF. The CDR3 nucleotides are TGTGCCAGCCGGGGGGGCCTTAGTACCAATGAGCAGTTCTTC.

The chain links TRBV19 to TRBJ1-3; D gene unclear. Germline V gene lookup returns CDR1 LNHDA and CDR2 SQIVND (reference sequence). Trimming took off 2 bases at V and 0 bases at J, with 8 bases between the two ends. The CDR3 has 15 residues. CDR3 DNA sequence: TGTGCCAGTAGTATATATGCAAGCTCTGGAAACACCATATATTTT. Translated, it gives CASSIYASSGNTIYF.

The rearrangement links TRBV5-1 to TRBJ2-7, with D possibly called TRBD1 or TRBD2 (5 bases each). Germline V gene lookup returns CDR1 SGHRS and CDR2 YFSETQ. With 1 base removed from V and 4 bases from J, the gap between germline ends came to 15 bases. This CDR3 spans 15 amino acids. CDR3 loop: CASSLSRGQWYEQYF. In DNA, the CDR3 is TGCGCCAGCAGCTTGAGTCGGGGCCAGTGGTACGAGCAGTACTTC.

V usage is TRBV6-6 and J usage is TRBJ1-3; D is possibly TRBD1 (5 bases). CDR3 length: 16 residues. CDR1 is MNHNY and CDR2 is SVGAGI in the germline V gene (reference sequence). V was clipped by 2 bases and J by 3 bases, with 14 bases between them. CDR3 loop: CASSYAGKRGGNTIYF. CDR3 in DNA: TGTGCCAGCAGTTACGCAGGGAAAAGAGGTGGAAACACCATATATTTT.

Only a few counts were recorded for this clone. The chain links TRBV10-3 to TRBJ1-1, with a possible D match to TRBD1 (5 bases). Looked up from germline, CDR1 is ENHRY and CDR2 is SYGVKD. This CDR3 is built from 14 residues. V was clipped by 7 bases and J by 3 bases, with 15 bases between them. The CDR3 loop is CAITQQGGDTEAFF. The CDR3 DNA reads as TGTGCCATCACCCAGCAGGGTGGGGACACTGAAGCTTTCTTT.

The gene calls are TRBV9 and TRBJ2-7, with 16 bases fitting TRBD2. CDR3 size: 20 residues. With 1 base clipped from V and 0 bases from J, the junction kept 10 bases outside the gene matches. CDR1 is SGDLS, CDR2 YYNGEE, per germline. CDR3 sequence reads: CASSVKPGTSGGASSYEQYF. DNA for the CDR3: TGTGCCAGCAGCGTAAAACCAGGGACTAGCGGGGGGGCGTCCTCCTACGAGCAGTACTTC.

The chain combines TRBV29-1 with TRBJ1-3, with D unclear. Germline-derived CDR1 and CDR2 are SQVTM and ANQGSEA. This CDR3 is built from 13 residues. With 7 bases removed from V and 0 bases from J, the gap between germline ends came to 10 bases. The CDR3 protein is CSGWVGSGNTIYF. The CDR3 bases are TGCAGCGGGTGGGTTGGCTCTGGAAACACCATATATTTT.

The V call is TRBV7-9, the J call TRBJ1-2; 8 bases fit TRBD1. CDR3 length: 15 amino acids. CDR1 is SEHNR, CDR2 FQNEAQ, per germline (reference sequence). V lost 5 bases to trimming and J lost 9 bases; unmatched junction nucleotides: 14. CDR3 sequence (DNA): TGTGCCAGCAGCCTATCCCAGGGGGCTGGATCGAGCTACACCTTC. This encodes CASSLSQGAGSSYTF.

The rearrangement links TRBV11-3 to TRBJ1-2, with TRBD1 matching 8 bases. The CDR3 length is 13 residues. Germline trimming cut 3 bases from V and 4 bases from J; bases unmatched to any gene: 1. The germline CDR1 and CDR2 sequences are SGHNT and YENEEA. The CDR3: CASSFDRGYGYTF. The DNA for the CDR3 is TGTGCCAGCAGCTTCGACAGGGGCTATGGCTACACCTTC.

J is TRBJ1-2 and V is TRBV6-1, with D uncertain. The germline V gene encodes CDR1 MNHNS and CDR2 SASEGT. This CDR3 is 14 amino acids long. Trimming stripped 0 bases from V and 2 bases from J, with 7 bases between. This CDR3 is CASSEAKGNYGYTF. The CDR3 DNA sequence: TGTGCCAGCAGTGAAGCGAAGGGCAACTATGGCTACACCTTC.

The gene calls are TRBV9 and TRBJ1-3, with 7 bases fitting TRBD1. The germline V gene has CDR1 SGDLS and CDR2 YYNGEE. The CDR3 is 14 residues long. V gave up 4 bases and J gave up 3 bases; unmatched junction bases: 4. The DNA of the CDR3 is TGTGCCAGCAGCCTAACAGGGGATGGAAACACCATATATTTT. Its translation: CASSLTGDGNTIYF.

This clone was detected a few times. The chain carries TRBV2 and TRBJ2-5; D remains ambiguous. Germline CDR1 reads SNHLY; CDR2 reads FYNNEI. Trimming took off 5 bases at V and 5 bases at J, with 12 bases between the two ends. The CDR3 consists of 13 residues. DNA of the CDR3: TGTGCCAGCAGTCCTGAATACGGGGAGACCCAGTACTTC. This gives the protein CASSPEYGETQYF.

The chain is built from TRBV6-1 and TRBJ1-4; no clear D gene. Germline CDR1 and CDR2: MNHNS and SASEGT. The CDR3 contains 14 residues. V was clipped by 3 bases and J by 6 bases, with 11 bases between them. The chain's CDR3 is CASSEDGQYEKLFF. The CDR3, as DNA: TGTGCCAGCAGTGAGGACGGGCAATATGAAAAACTGTTTTTT.

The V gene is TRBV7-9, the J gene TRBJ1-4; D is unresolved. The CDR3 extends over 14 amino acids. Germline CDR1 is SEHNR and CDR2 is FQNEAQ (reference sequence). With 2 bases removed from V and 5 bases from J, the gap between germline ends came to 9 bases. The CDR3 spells CASSLLAENEKLFF. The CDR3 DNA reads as TGTGCCAGCAGCTTATTGGCAGAGAATGAAAAACTGTTTTTT.

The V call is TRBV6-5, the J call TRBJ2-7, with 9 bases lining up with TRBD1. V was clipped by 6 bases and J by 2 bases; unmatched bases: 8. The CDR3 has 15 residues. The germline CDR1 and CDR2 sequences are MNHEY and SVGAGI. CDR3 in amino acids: CASRGTGTGTYEQYF. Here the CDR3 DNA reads TGTGCCAGCAGGGGCACCGGGACAGGGACCTACGAGCAGTACTTC.

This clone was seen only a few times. Written as DNA, the CDR3 is TGTGCCAGCAGCGGAGGGGGTACTTTCTACGAGCAGTACTTC. It yields the protein CASSGGGTFYEQYF. The chain recombines TRBV27 with TRBJ2-7; D tentatively reads TRBD1 or TRBD2 (6 bases each). CDR1 is MNHEY, CDR2 SMNVEV, per germline (reference sequence). The CDR3 runs 14 residues. Trimming shortened V by 6 bases and J by 3 bases, and 15 bases separated the two germline ends.

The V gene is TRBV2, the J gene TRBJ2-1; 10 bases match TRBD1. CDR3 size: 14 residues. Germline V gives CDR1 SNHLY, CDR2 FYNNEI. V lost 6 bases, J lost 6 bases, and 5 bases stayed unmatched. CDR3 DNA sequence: TGTGCCAGCAGATACGGACAGGGGGGCAATGAGCAGTTCTTC. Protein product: CASRYGQGGNEQFF.

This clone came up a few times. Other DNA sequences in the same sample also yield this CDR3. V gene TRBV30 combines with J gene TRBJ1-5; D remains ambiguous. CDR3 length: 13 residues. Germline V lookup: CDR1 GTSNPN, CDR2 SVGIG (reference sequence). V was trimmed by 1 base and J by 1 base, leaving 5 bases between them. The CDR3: CAWSGDSNQPQHF. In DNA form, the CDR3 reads TGTGCCTGGAGTGGAGACAGCAATCAGCCCCAGCATTTT.

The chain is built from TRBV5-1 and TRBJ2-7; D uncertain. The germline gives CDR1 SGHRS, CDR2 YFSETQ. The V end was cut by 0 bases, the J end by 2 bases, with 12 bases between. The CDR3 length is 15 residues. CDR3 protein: CASSLVVGYPYEQYF. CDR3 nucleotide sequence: TGCGCCAGCAGCTTGGTCGTTGGTTACCCCTACGAGCAGTACTTC.

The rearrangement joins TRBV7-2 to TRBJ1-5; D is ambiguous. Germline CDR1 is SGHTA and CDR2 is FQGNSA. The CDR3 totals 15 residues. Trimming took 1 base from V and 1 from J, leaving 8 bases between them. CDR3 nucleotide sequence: TGTGCCAGCAGCTTAGTGGACGGAAGCAATCAGCCCCAGCATTTT. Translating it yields CASSLVDGSNQPQHF.

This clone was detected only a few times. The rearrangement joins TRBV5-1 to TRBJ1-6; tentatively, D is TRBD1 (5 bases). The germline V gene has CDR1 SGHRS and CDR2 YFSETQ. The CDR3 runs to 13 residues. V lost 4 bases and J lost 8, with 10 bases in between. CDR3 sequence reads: CASSRTGDSPLHF. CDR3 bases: TGCGCCAGCAGCCGGACGGGGGATTCACCCCTCCACTTT.

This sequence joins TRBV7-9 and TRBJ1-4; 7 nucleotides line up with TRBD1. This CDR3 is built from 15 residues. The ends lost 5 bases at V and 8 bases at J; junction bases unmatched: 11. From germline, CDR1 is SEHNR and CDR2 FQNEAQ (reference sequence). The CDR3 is CASSARQGVNEKLFF. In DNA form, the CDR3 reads TGTGCCAGCAGCGCGCGACAGGGTGTGAACGAAAAACTGTTTTTT.

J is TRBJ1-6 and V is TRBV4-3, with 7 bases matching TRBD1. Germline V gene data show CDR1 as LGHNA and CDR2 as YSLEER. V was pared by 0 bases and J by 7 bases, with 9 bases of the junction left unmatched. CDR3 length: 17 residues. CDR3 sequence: CASSQEGGRGENSPLHF. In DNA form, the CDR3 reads TGCGCCAGCAGCCAAGAGGGGGGCAGGGGGGAAAATTCACCCCTCCACTTT.

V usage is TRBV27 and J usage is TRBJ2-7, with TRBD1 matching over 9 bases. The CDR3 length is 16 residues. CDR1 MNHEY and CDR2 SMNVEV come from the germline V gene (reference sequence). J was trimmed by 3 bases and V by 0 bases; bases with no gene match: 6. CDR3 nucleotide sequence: TGTGCCAGCAGTTTATCCTCACCGGGACAGGGCTACGAGCAGTACTTC. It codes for CASSLSSPGQGYEQYF.

The CDR3 sequence is CSVELGQGPYEQYF. Written as DNA, the CDR3 is TGCAGCGTTGAGTTGGGACAGGGCCCCTACGAGCAGTACTTC. This chain links TRBV29-1 with TRBJ2-7, with 9 bases lining up with TRBD1. The germline CDR1 and CDR2 sequences are SQVTM and ANQGSEA. V shed 3 bases and J 2 bases; nucleotides not matched to a gene: 5. The CDR3 runs to 14 residues.